This TCR beta chain came from a study of blood T cell repertoires in COVID-19. Study information: Some COVID-19 samples were acute and others convalescent; all came from the United States, Italy and Spain. T cells, B-cell-depleted T cells, or PBMCs supplied cDNA or gDNA.

Study processing details: Amplifying reference gene primers gave estimates of nucleated cell counts. Sequencing used immunoSEQ multiplex PCR; TCRdb keeps in-frame clones, though not all of them. Clone size and the V and J calls come from that table; the DNA yielded D and trimming. The sample consists of some 370,000 clones, around 87% of them appearing once. J was trimmed by 0 bases and V by 4 bases; bases with no gene match: 8. The germline CDR1 and CDR2 sequences are SGHRS and YFSETQ. The CDR3 totals 16 residues. This receptor was obtained from a man younger than 35 with active or convalescent COVID-19. V and J are TRBV5-1 and TRBJ2-3; 7 bases fit TRBD1. The sequenced sample consisted of peripheral blood. The DNA for the CDR3 is TGCGCCAGCAGCCTGACAGGGTCTCCTAGCACAGATACGCAGTATTTT. This codes for CASSLTGSPSTDTQYF.